One and the same sample provided the 12 T cell receptor beta chains below, sequenced in a study of T cell responses to AZD1222 COVID-19 vaccine. Assay: immunoSEQ multiplex PCR; the TCRdb copy retains only in-frame clones and omits some. The data show approximately 50,000 clones, approximately 86% seen once. Sample: peripheral blood, taken 28 days after the second AZD1222 dose. The receptors come from an adult who received the AZD1222 COVID-19 vaccine.

This sequence joins TRBV2 and TRBJ2-7; D not resolved. The length of the CDR3 is 12 residues. The V end lost 5 bases, the J end lost 6 bases, and 11 bases lay between the germline ends. Looked up from germline, CDR1 is SNHLY and CDR2 is FYNNEI. The CDR3 sequence is CASSLVATEQYF. CDR3 in DNA: TGTGCCAGCAGTCTTGTGGCGACCGAGCAGTACTTC.

The V call is TRBV21-1, the J call TRBJ1-2. TRBV21-1 is a pseudogene segment. The CDR3 runs to 16 residues. CDR3 DNA sequence: TGTGCCAGCAGCAAGTTCCGGGGGCGGTTCCTCTATGGCTACACCTTC. This encodes CASSKFRGRFLYGYTF.

The J gene is TRBJ1-2, the V gene TRBV4-1; perhaps TRBD1 as D (5 bases). CDR1 is MGHRA and CDR2 is YSYEKL in the germline V gene. Trimming took 5 bases from V and 3 from J, leaving 19 bases between them. The CDR3 runs to 16 residues. CDR3: CASSRGRSSKDYGYTF. The CDR3 DNA is TGCGCCAGCAGCAGGGGACGGTCATCGAAGGACTATGGCTACACCTTC.

The genes are TRBV5-1 and TRBJ2-3; 8 bases map to TRBD2. J lost 5 bases, V lost 4 bases, and 12 bases had no gene match. The CDR3 contains 16 residues. Germline loops: CDR1 SGHRS, CDR2 YFSETQ. This CDR3 is CASSRLTGTSGDTQYF. In DNA, the CDR3 is TGCGCCAGCAGCCGACTTACCGGGACTAGTGGAGATACGCAGTATTTT.

The CDR3 reads CASTSPASGRSYNEQFF. The CDR3, as DNA: TGTGCCAGTACCTCTCCCGCTAGCGGGAGGTCCTACAATGAGCAGTTCTTC. J is TRBJ2-1 and V is TRBV19, with 11 bases aligning to TRBD2. Germline trimming cut 7 bases from V and 1 base from J; bases unmatched to any gene: 9. CDR1 is LNHDA, CDR2 SQIVND, per germline (reference sequence). The CDR3 spans 17 residues.

The chain employs TRBV3-1 (or the pseudogene TRBV3-2) and TRBJ2-7, with D perhaps matching TRBD2 (6 bases). The germline CDR1 and CDR2 sequences are LGHDT and YNNKEL (reference sequence). The CDR3 runs to 16 residues. Trimming shortened V by 4 bases and J by 7 bases, and 23 bases separated the two germline ends. The CDR3 reads CASSPYLAGNPGEQYF. In nucleotides, the CDR3 is TGTGCCAGCAGCCCCTATTTGGCGGGGAACCCTGGGGAGCAGTACTTC.

The rearrangement joins TRBV19 to TRBJ2-3; D may be TRBD1 (5 bases). The CDR3 length is 14 residues. V was clipped by 6 bases and J by 1 base, with 11 bases between them. Germline V gene lookup returns CDR1 LNHDA and CDR2 SQIVND (reference sequence). The CDR3 sequence is CASSSQGRTDTQYF. In nucleotides, the CDR3 is TGTGCCAGTAGCTCGCAGGGCCGCACAGATACGCAGTATTTT.

CDR3 sequence reads: CASSFLGHSYEQYF. In nucleotides, the CDR3 is TGTGCCAGCAGTTTTTTGGGTCACTCCTACGAGCAGTACTTC. The V call is TRBV27, the J call TRBJ2-7, with unresolved D. CDR1 and CDR2 (germline): MNHEY, SMNVEV (reference sequence). V gave up 3 bases and J gave up 0 bases, with 9 bases separating them. The CDR3 contains 14 residues.

This sequence joins TRBV30 and TRBJ1-2, with D tentatively TRBD1 (6 bases). This CDR3 region has 12 residues. The V end lost 8 bases, the J end lost 1 base, and 11 bases lay between the germline ends. Germline CDR1 is GTSNPN and CDR2 is SVGIG (reference sequence). CDR3 DNA sequence: TGTGCCGGTACAGGGAATAACTATGGCTACACCTTC. Its protein is CAGTGNNYGYTF.

The chain couples TRBV3-1 (or the pseudogene TRBV3-2) to TRBJ2-1; D is unresolved. Looked up from germline, CDR1 is LGHDT and CDR2 is YNNKEL (reference sequence). The CDR3 is made up of 14 amino acids. V lost 4 bases, J lost 1 base, and 8 bases lay in between. The CDR3 nucleotides read TGTGCCAGCAGCCCAACGCAATCCTACAATGAGCAGTTCTTC. Protein product: CASSPTQSYNEQFF.

The CDR3 DNA reads as TGTGCCAGCAGCCAAGATATAGCGGGTGCGTCGCGGGGTGAGCAGTTCTTC. It translates to CASSQDIAGASRGEQFF. The V and J genes are TRBV3-1 (or the pseudogene TRBV3-2) and TRBJ2-1, with 7 bases fitting TRBD2. This CDR3 contains 17 residues. Germline values: CDR1 LGHDT, CDR2 YNNKEL (reference sequence). The junction had 14 bases not matched to a gene; V was cut back by 0 bases and J by 9 bases.

This chain connects TRBV5-5 to TRBJ1-2, with a tentative D call TRBD1 (5 bases). Trimming cost V 1 base and J 0 bases, with 7 bases left between them. The CDR3 sequence is 14 residues long. Germline assignment: CDR1 SGHKS and CDR2 YYEKEE (reference sequence). The CDR3 DNA reads as TGTGCCAGCAGCTTGAGAGGGGCTAACTATGGCTACACCTTC. This translates into CASSLRGANYGYTF. Full variable domain (missing parts from reference TRBV5-5 and TRBJ1-2): DAGVTQSPTHLIKTRGQQVTLRCSPISGHKSVSWYQQVLGQGPQFIFQYYEKEERGRGNFPDRFSARQFPNYSSELNVNALLLGDSALYLCASSLRGANYGYTFGSGTRLTVV.